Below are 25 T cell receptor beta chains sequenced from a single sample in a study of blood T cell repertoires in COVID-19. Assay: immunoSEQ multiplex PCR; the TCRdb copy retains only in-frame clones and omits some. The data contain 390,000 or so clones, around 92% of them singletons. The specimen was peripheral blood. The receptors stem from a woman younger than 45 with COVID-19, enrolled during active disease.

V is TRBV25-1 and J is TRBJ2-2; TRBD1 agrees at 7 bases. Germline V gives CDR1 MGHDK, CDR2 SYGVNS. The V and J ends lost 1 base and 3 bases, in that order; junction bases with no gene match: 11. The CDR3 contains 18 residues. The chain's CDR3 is CASSEWGTVLGDTGELFF. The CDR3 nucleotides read TGTGCCAGCAGTGAATGGGGGACAGTCCTCGGGGACACCGGGGAGCTGTTTTTT.

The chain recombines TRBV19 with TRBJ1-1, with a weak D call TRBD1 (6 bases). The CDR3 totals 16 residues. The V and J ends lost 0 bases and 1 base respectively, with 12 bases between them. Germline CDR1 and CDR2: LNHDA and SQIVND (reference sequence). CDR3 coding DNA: TGTGCCAGTAGTATAGATCCGGGACATCCGAACACTGAAGCTTTCTTT. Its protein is CASSIDPGHPNTEAFF.

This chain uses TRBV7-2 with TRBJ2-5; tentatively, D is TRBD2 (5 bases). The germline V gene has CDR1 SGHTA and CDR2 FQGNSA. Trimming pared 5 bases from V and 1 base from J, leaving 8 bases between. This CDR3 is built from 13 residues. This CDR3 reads CASSLRVQETQYF. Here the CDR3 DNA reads TGTGCCAGCAGCCTGAGGGTCCAAGAGACCCAGTACTTC.

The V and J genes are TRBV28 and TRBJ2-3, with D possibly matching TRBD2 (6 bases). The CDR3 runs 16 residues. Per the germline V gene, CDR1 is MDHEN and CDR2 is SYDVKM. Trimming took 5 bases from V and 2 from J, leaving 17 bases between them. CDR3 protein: CASSLLSGSVTDTQYF. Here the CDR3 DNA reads TGTGCCAGCAGTCTCCTGAGCGGGTCGGTCACAGATACGCAGTATTTT.

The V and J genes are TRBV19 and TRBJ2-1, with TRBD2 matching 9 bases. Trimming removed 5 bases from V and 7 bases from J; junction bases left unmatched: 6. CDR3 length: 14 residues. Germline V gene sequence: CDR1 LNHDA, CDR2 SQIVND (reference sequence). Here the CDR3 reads CASSGRTSVNEQFF. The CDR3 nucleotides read TGTGCCAGTAGTGGACGGACTAGCGTTAATGAGCAGTTCTTC.

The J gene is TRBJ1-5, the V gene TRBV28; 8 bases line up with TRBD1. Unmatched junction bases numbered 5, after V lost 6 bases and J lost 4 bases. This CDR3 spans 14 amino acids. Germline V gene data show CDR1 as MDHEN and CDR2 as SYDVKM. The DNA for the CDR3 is TGTGCCAGCAGGGGGACAGGCCTTAATCAGCCCCAGCATTTT. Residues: CASRGTGLNQPQHF. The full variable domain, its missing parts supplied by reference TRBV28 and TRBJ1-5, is DVKVTQSSRYLVKRTGEKVFLECVQDMDHENMFWYRQDPGLGLRLIYFSYDVKMKEKGDIPEGYSVSREKKERFSLILESASTNQTSMYLCASRGTGLNQPQHFGDGTRLSIL.

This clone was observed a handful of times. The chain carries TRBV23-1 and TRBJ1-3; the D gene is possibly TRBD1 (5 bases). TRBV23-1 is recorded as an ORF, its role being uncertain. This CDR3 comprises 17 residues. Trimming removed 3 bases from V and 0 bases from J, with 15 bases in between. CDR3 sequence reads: CASSHQPRVNSGNTIYF. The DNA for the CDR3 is TGCGCCAGCAGTCATCAACCCAGGGTGAACTCTGGAAACACCATATATTTT.

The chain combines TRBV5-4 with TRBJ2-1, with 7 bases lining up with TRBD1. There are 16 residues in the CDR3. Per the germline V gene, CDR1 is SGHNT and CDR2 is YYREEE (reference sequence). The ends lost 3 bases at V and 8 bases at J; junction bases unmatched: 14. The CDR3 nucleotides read TGTGCCAGCAGCTATCCGCTTGCGACAGGGAGCGATGAGCAGTTCTTC. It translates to CASSYPLATGSDEQFF.

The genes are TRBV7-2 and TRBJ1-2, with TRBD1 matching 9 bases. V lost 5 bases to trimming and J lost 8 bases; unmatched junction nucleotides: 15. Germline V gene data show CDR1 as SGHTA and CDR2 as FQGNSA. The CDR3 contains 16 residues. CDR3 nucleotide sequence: TGTGCCAGCAGCATGACACAGGGGGCCACCGAGGGCGGCTACACCTTC. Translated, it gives CASSMTQGATEGGYTF.

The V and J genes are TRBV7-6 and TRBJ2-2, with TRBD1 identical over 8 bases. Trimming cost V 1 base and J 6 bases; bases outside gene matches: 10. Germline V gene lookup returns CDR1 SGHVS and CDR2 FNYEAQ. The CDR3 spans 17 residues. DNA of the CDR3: TGTGCCAGCAGCTTAGTCGCAGGGGGCGTTGTGGCCGGGGAGCTGTTTTTT. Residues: CASSLVAGGVVAGELFF. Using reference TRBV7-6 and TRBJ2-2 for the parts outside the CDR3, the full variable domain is GAGVSQSPRYKVTKRGQDVALRCDPISGHVSLYWYRQALGQGPEFLTYFNYEAQQDKSGLPNDRFSAERPEGSISTLTIQRTEQRDSAMYRCASSLVAGGVVAGELFFGEGSRLTVL.

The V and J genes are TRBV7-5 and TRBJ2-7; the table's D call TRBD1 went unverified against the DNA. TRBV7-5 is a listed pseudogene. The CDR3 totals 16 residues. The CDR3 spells CARSNLGQIGSYEQYF. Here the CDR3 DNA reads TGTGCCAGAAGCAACCTTGGGCAGATAGGTTCCTACGAGCAGTACTTC.

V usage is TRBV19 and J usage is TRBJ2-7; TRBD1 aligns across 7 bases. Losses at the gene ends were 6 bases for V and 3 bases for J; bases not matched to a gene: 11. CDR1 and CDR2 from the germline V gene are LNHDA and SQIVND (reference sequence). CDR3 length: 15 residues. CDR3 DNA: TGTGCCAGTAGGTGGTCTGACAGGGAAGACTACGAGCAGTACTTC. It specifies CASRWSDREDYEQYF.

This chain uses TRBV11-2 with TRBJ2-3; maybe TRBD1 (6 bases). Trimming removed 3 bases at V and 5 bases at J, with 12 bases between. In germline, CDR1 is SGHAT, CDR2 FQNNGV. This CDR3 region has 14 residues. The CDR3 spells CASSFGQGQDTQYF. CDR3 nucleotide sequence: TGTGCCAGCAGCTTTGGTCAGGGGCAAGATACGCAGTATTTT.

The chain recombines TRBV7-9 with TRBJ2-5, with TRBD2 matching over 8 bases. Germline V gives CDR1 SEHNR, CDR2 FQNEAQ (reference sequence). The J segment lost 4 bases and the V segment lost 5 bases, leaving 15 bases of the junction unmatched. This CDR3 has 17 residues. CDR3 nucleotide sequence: TGTGCCAGCAGCGTCTTCCCGACCGCGGGGGGAGGAGAGACCCAGTACTTC. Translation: CASSVFPTAGGGETQYF.

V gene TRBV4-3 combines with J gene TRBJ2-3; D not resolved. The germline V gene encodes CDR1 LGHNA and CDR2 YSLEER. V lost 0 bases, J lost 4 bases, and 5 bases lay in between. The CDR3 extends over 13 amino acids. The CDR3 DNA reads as TGCGCCAGCAGCCAAGATCCCGCAGATACGCAGTATTTT. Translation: CASSQDPADTQYF.

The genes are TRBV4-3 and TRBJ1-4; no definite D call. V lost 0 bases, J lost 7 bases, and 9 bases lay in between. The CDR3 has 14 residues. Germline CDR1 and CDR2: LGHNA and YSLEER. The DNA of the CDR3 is TGCGCCAGCAGCCAAGATGGAGAGGCTGAAAAACTGTTTTTT. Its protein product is CASSQDGEAEKLFF.

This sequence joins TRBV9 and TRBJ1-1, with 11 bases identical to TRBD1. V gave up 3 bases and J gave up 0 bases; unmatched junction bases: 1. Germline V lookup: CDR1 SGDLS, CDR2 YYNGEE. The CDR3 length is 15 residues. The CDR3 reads CASSGTGGMNTEAFF. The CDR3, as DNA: TGTGCCAGCAGCGGGACAGGGGGCATGAACACTGAAGCTTTCTTT.

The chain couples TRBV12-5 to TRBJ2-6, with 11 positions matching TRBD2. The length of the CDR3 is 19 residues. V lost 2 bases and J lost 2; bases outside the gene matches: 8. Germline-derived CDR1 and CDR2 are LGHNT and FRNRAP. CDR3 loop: CASGLSTSGSRAGANVLTF. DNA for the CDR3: TGTGCTAGTGGTTTGTCTACTAGCGGGAGTCGGGCTGGGGCCAACGTCCTGACTTTC. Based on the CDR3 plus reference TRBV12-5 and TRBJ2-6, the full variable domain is DARVTQTPRHKVTEMGQEVTMRCQPILGHNTVFWYRQTMMQGLELLAYFRNRAPLDDSGMPKDRFSAEMPDATLATLKIQPSEPRDSAVYFCASGLSTSGSRAGANVLTFGAGSRLTVL.

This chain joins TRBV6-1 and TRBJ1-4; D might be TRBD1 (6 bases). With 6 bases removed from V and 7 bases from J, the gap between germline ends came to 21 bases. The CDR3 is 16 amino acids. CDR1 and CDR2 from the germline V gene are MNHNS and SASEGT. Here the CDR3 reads CASRENRDRPREKLFF. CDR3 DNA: TGTGCCAGCAGGGAAAACAGGGACCGGCCCCGTGAAAAACTGTTTTTT.

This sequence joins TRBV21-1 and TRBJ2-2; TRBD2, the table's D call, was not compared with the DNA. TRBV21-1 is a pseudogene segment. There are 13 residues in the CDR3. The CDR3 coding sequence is TGTGCCAGGAACCGGGATCGCTCCGGGGAGCTGTTTTTT. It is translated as CARNRDRSGELFF.

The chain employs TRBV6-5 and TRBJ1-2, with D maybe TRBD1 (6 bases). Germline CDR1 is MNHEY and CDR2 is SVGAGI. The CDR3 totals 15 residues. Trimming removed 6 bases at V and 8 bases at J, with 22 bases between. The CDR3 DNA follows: TGTGCCAGCAGCCACGGGGCGGGGGCAAAAGGGGGCTACACCTTC. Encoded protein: CASSHGAGAKGGYTF.

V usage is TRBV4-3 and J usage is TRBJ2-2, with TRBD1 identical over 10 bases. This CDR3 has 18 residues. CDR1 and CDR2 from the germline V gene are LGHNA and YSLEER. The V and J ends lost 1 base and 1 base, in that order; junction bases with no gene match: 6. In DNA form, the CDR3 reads TGCGCCAGCAGCCAAGGACATCGGGACAGGGGGAACACCGGGGAGCTGTTTTTT. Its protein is CASSQGHRDRGNTGELFF.

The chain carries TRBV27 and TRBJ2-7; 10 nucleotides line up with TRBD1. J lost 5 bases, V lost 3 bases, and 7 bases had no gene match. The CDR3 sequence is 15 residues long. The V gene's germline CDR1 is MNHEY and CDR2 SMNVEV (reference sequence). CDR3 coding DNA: TGTGCCAGCAGTTTCCGGGACAGGGGAGGTCACGAGCAGTACTTC. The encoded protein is CASSFRDRGGHEQYF.

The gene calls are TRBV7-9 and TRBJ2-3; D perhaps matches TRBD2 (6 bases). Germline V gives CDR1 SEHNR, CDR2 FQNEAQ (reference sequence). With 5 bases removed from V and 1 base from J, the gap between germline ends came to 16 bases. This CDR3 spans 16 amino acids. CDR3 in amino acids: CASSPRISGGTDTQYF. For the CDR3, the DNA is TGTGCCAGCAGCCCCCGGATTAGCGGAGGCACAGATACGCAGTATTTT.

This chain's CDR3 is CASSLLDRVGTEAFF. As DNA, the CDR3 is TGTGCCAGCAGTTTGCTGGACAGGGTAGGGACTGAAGCTTTCTTT. This chain uses TRBV28 with TRBJ1-1; 8 bases match TRBD1. CDR3 size: 15 residues. Germline CDR1 and CDR2: MDHEN and SYDVKM. The V and J ends lost 3 bases and 5 bases, in that order; junction bases with no gene match: 8.